This TCR beta chain comes out of a study of T cell responses to AZD1222 COVID-19 vaccine. Study-level results: Researchers took repertoire samples only after the peak T cell response had come. CD4 TCRs linked to vaccination spanned spike, dominating at 160-218 and 743-854. Spike-specific TCR breadth and depth grew following two AZD1222 doses.

TCRdb keeps only in-frame clones here, not all; method: immunoSEQ multiplex PCR. Among about 120,000 clones, approximately 90% were seen once, and the ten largest hold roughly 1.5%. V dropped 6 bases and J dropped 4 bases, with 9 bases sitting between them. The CDR3 has 13 amino acids. The germline V gene has CDR1 MDHEN and CDR2 SYDVKM. This clone showed up just a few times. Its specificity is unknown. This clonotype was sampled from an adult who received the AZD1222 COVID-19 vaccine. The sample was peripheral blood, taken 28 days after the second AZD1222 dose. The J gene is TRBJ2-2, the V gene TRBV28; a possible D gene is TRBD1 (6 bases). The CDR3 loop is CASREGGTGELFF. For the CDR3, the DNA is TGTGCCAGCAGAGAAGGGGGCACCGGGGAGCTGTTTTTT.